This T cell receptor beta chain was identified in a study of sequential checkpoint blockade in melanoma. Findings of the study overall: Patients with week-13 increases in T-cell fraction and clonality benefited about 30 times more often.

Repertoires were generated with immunoSEQ multiplex PCR, while TCRdb's copy carries only in-frame clones and drops some. Of around 4,000 clones listed, roughly 20% are singletons. This clone was seen at least ten times. Its specificity is not known. The sample's treatment: randomized to nivolumab then ipilimumab (arm A) or the reverse (arm B). The CDR3 has 15 amino acids. V was clipped by 4 bases and J by 4 bases, with 14 bases between them. Germline V gene sequence: CDR1 SGHNT, CDR2 YENEEA. The TCR was taken from a human donor with melanoma. This material consisted of tumor tissue (inferred from file names), taken from a patient given nivolumab and ipilimumab in sequence. This chain joins TRBV11-3 and TRBJ1-5, with unresolved D. The CDR3 sequence is CASSSAPGGNQPQHF. CDR3 nucleotides: TGTGCCAGCAGCTCCGCCCCGGGAGGGAATCAGCCCCAGCATTTT.